The TCR beta chain under discussion was sequenced for a study of shared clonotypes between healthy human individuals. Measured with immunoSEQ multiplex PCR; TCRdb has only the in-frame clones, and not every one. The table includes about 120,000 clones, about 63% detected once. CDR1 SGHVS and CDR2 FNYEAQ come from the germline V gene. CDR3 length: 14 residues. The V and J genes are TRBV7-6 and TRBJ2-5; D remains ambiguous. The J call is doubtful: the DNA matches TRBJ2-7 better. Sequencing was done on a sample of memory CD8+ T cells sorted from blood. Subset specified: CD45RO+ cells pooled with CCR7-negative TemRA cells. The clonotype comes from a woman in her 30s in good health. In nucleotides, the CDR3 is TGTGCCAGCAGTCCCCGAGACAACTCCTACGAGCAGTACTTC. It is translated as CASSPRDNSYEQYF.